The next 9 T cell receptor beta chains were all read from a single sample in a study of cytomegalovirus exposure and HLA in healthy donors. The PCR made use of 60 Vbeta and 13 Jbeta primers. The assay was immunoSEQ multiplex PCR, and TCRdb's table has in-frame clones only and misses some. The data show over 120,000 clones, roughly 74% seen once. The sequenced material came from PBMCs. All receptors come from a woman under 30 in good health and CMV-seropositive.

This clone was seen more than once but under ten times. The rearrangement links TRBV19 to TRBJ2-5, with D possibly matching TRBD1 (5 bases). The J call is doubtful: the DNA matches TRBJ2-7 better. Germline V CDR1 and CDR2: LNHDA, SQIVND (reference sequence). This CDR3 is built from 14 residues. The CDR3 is CASSWGREVDEQYF. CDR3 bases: TGTGCCAGTTCCTGGGGCAGGGAAGTCGACGAGCAGTACTTC.

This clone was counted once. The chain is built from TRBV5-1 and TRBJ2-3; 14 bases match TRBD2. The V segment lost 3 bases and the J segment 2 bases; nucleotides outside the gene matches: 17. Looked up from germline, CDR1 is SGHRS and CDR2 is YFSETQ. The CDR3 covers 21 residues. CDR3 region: CASSSPGLAGGRPSSTDTQYF. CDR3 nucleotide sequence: TGCGCCAGCAGCTCTCCCGGACTAGCGGGGGGCCGGCCTTCCTCCACAGATACGCAGTATTTT.

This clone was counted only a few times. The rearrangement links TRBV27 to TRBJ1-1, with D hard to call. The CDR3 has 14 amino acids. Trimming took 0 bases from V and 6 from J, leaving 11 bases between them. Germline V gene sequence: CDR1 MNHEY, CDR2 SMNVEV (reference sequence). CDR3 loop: CASSLSAGVPEAFF. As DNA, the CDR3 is TGTGCCAGCAGTTTATCCGCCGGGGTCCCTGAAGCTTTCTTT.

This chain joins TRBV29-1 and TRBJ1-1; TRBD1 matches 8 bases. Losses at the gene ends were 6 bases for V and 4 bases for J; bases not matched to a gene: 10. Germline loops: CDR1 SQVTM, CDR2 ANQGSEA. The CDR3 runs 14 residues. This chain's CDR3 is CSVSTGGKGTEAFF. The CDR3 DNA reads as TGCAGCGTCTCCACAGGGGGGAAGGGCACTGAAGCTTTCTTT. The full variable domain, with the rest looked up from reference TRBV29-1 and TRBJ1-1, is SAVISQKPSRDICQRGTSLTIQCQVDSQVTMMFWYRQQPGQSLTLIATANQGSEATYESGFVIDKFPISRPNLTFSTLTVSNMSPEDSSIYLCSVSTGGKGTEAFFGQGTRLTVV.

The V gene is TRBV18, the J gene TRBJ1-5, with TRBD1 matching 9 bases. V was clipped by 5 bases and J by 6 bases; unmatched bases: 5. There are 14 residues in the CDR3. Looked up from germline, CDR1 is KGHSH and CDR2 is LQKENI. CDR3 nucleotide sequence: TGTGCCAGCTCATTGACAGGGGGTAGTCAGCCCCAGCATTTT. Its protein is CASSLTGGSQPQHF.

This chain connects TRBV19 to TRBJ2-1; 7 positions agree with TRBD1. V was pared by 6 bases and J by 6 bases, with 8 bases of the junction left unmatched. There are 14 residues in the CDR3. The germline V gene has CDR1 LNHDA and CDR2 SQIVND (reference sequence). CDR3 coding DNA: TGTGCCAGTAGGACAGGGCGGAAAGGCAATGAGCAGTTCTTC. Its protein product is CASRTGRKGNEQFF.

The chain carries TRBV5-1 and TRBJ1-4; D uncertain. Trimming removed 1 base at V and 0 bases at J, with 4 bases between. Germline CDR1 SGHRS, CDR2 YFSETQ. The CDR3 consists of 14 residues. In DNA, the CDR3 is TGCGCCAGCAGCTTGCTGTCAACTAATGAAAAACTGTTTTTT. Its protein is CASSLLSTNEKLFF.

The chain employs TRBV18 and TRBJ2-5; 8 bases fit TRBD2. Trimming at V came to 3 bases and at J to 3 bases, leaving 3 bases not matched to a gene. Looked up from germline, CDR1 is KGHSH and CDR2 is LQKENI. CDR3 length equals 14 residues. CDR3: CASSPILAEETQYF. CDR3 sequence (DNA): TGTGCCAGCTCACCGATACTAGCGGAAGAGACCCAGTACTTC.

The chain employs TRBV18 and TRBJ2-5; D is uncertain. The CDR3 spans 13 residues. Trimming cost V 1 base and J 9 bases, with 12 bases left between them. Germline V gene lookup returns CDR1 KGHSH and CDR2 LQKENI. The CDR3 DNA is TGTGCCAGCTCACCACTGAACAATGAGGCCCAGTACTTC. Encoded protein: CASSPLNNEAQYF.